A selection of T cell receptor beta chains follows, all from one sample in a study of cytomegalovirus exposure and HLA in healthy donors. The method was immunoSEQ multiplex PCR; TCRdb's version includes in-frame clones alone and lacks a portion of them. This sample has roughly 220,000 clones; about 77% occur once, and the top ten carry less than 2%. The specimen was PBMCs. These receptors came from a young woman in good health and CMV-seronegative. The CDR3 runs from the conserved cysteine through the conserved F or W. Not every row has a clone size; where given, it reads once, few, many or a size class.

TRBV5-1	NA	TRBJ1-2	CASRRVGDYGYTF
TRBV18	NA	TRBJ2-3	CASSRIGGLKDTQYF
TRBV5-1	NA	TRBJ2-7	CASSFSLEDEQYF
TRBV19	NA	TRBJ2-1	CASSTPFQGLAGDEQFF
TRBV15	NA	TRBJ1-3	CATSTAISGNTIYF
TRBV7-3	NA	TRBJ2-3	CASSLGTGSTDTQYF
TRBV25-1	few	TRBJ1-1	CASSEQGEIGEAFF
TRBV7-9	NA	TRBJ1-1	CASAEGAERTPLTEAFF
TRBV30	NA	TRBJ2-3	CAWRAIRQGLGTDTQYF
TRBV14	once	TRBJ1-1	CASSLDRGFEAFF
TRBV4-1	NA	TRBJ1-6	CASSRLALEAYNSPLHF
TRBV2	NA	TRBJ1-6	CASSNLGQGEPNSPLHF
TRBV5-1	NA	TRBJ1-2	CASSLEGTEGRGYTF
TRBV7-3	NA	TRBJ1-1	CASSFSGGNTEAFF
TRBV19	once	TRBJ1-2	CASSIIHRNYGYTF
TRBV5-1	NA	TRBJ1-2	CASSRSDYGYTF
TRBV6-4	NA	TRBJ2-5	CARQGERGRAWETQYF
TRBV11-3	NA	TRBJ1-4	CASSPDRRGIGEKLFF
TRBV18	NA	TRBJ1-5	CASSVLGQGSNQPQHF
TRBV18	NA	TRBJ2-7	CASSPTAAEQYF
TRBV6-5	few	TRBJ1-4	CASSYSDRVNEKLFF
TRBV5-4	NA	TRBJ2-3	CASSLGGLADDTDTQYF
TRBV6-5	few	TRBJ1-1	CASSYGGEAFF